This T cell receptor beta chain was recovered during a study of cytomegalovirus exposure and HLA in healthy donors. Study in general: Early released data comprised about 84 million unique TCRs from HLA-typed donors. Study results and caveats: Earlier analysis yielded a pattern in which most TCR beta V segments were productive about 90% or about 30% of the time. Later work found most CMV-associated TCR beta chains apparently HLA-restricted. When analyzed later, a missense DCLRE1C variant was found to be linked to TCR beta V- and J-gene trimming.

The CDR3 extends over 16 amino acids. Germline CDR1 is SGHRS and CDR2 is YFSETQ. The ends lost 4 bases at V and 5 bases at J; junction bases unmatched: 12. PCR involved 60 Vbeta and 13 Jbeta primers. Sequencing used immunoSEQ multiplex PCR; TCRdb keeps in-frame clones, though not all of them. The listing records roughly 40,000 clones. A remark on this clone: Its antigen is still unknown.

Sequenced input: PBMCs. The chain couples TRBV5-1 to TRBJ1-1, with 9 bases identical to TRBD1. The sequence derives from a male donor in good health and CMV-seronegative. CDR3 coding DNA: TGCGCCAGCAGCGGGAAAGGGACAGGGATAGGGACTGAAGCTTTCTTT. It is translated as CASSGKGTGIGTEAFF.